The entry below describes one T cell receptor beta chain. Its antigen is undetermined. The sample belongs to a study of T cells in localized non-small cell lung cancer. Method: immunoSEQ multiplex PCR; TCRdb's copy keeps in-frame clones and lacks some. The sample comprises over 50,000 clones, roughly 90% of which are singletons, and almost 2% rests with the top ten. Regarding the study as a whole: Highest T cell clonality was seen in uninvolved adjacent lung, surpassing that measured in tumor. Without multi-region sequencing, intratumor heterogeneity could not be excluded. Adjacent lung had a median around 60 of the 100 largest tumor clones.

Germline V gives CDR1 MGHRA, CDR2 YSYEKL. Between the trimmed V and J ends, which lost 0 bases and 2 bases, there was a span of 8 bases. There are 15 residues in the CDR3. This clonotype was obtained from a woman between 35 and 70 years old with stage I lung adenocarcinoma. The rearrangement uses TRBV4-1 and TRBJ1-5, with TRBD1 as a possible D gene (5 bases). The source was peripheral blood, collected before any cancer treatment. CDR3 in amino acids: CASSQEGPRNQPQHF. CDR3 DNA sequence: TGCGCCAGCAGCCAAGAGGGGCCGCGCAATCAGCCCCAGCATTTT.